The 2 T cell receptor beta chains listed next were all sequenced from one sample in a study of cytomegalovirus exposure and HLA in healthy donors. The table came from immunoSEQ multiplex PCR; TCRdb's copy has only in-frame clones and leaves some out. This sample carries some 140,000 clones, around four fifths of them seen once, and the ten largest clones take just under 30%. Sequenced: PBMCs. Every receptor here comes from a man aged 30 to 39 in good health and CMV-seropositive.

J is TRBJ1-2 and V is TRBV4-1; the D gene is possibly TRBD1 (5 bases). The CDR3 runs to 15 residues. V lost 0 bases and J lost 2, with 10 bases in between. Germline lookup yields CDR1 MGHRA and CDR2 YSYEKL. As DNA, the CDR3 is TGCGCCAGCAGCCAAGATGTCCAGGGAAACTATGGCTACACCTTC. Its translation: CASSQDVQGNYGYTF.

In its sample, this clone was seen a few times. The J gene is TRBJ1-2, the V gene TRBV9; TRBD1 is a possible D gene (5 bases). This CDR3 is built from 12 residues. V was cut by 7 bases and J by 3 bases, with 10 bases left in between. Germline V gene sequence: CDR1 SGDLS, CDR2 YYNGEE. CDR3 coding DNA: TGTGCCAGCTCAAGGGACTACTATGGCTACACCTTC. It translates to CASSRDYYGYTF.